The 20 T cell receptor beta chains below come from one sample, sequenced in a study of blood T cell repertoires in COVID-19. Method: immunoSEQ multiplex PCR; TCRdb's copy keeps in-frame clones and lacks some. The sample records 85,000 to 95,000 clones, around nine tenths being singletons. The sequenced sample was peripheral blood. Every receptor here comes from a woman between 45 and 65 years old in a cohort sampled during active COVID-19.

The chain carries TRBV7-9 and TRBJ1-4; D possibly corresponds to TRBD1 (5 bases). CDR1 is SEHNR and CDR2 is FQNEAQ in the germline V gene (reference sequence). The CDR3 extends over 15 amino acids. V shed 5 bases and J shed 8 bases, with 18 bases lying between them. The CDR3 region has the DNA TGTGCCAGCAGCCCCCAGGGAAGGTCACGGGAAAAACTGTTTTTT. Translating gives CASSPQGRSREKLFF.

This clone showed up just once. This chain's CDR3 is CASTRAGQAFGEQFF. The DNA for the CDR3 is TGTGCCAGCACACGGGCGGGACAGGCCTTCGGTGAGCAGTTCTTC. The chain is built from TRBV6-5 and TRBJ2-1, with TRBD1 matching over 8 bases. This CDR3 spans 15 amino acids. The J segment lost 9 bases and the V segment lost 7 bases, leaving 14 bases of the junction unmatched. The germline V gene has CDR1 MNHEY and CDR2 SVGAGI.

This clone was picked up a small number of times. Other nucleotide sequences from this sample produce the same CDR3. This chain connects TRBV2 to TRBJ2-5, with 7 bases fitting TRBD1. Per germline, CDR1 SNHLY and CDR2 FYNNEI. V shed 6 bases, J shed 4 bases, and the junction held 2 bases outside the gene matches. The CDR3 consists of 12 residues. CDR3 loop: CASRDRVETQYF. CDR3 coding DNA: TGTGCCAGCAGAGACAGGGTAGAGACCCAGTACTTC. The full variable domain, in which reference TRBV2 and TRBJ2-5 provide the parts outside the CDR3, is EPEVTQTPSHQVTQMGQEVILRCVPISNHLYFYWYRQILGQKVEFLVSFYNNEISEKSEIFDDQFSVERPDGSNFTLKIRSTKLEDSAMYFCASRDRVETQYFGPGTRLLVL.

The chain carries TRBV23-1 and TRBJ1-2; 7 bases match TRBD1. TRBV23-1 is an open reading frame, and its role is uncertain. J lost 12 bases, V lost 2 bases, and 15 bases had no gene match. There are 15 residues in the CDR3. CDR3 coding DNA: TGCGCCAGCAGTCAAATCCGGACAGGACACGCGGCTCACACCTTC. It is translated as CASSQIRTGHAAHTF.

As DNA, the CDR3 is TGTGCCAGCAGCTTTATAGGGACAGGGGGCGCTTTCAGTGGCTACACCTTC. It translates to CASSFIGTGGAFSGYTF. This chain uses TRBV7-9 with TRBJ1-2, with TRBD1 matching 12 bases. The CDR3 sequence is 17 residues long. The V gene's germline CDR1 is SEHNR and CDR2 FQNEAQ (reference sequence). V was pared by 3 bases and J by 7 bases, with 12 bases of the junction left unmatched.

The J gene is TRBJ1-1, the V gene TRBV5-1; D remains ambiguous. The length of the CDR3 is 15 residues. Germline V gene data show CDR1 as SGHRS and CDR2 as YFSETQ. Trimming shortened V by 6 bases and J by 7 bases, and 22 bases separated the two germline ends. CDR3 amino acids: CASTRTGEKWSEAFF. CDR3 sequence (DNA): TGCGCCAGCACCCGAACGGGAGAAAAATGGAGTGAAGCTTTCTTT.

The chain couples TRBV4-2 to TRBJ1-6, with D possibly matching TRBD1 (5 bases). CDR1 is LGHNA and CDR2 is YNFKEQ in the germline V gene. The CDR3 is made up of 16 amino acids. Trimming stripped 0 bases from V and 3 bases from J, with 9 bases between. The CDR3 loop is CASSQDPGGYNSPLHF. DNA for the CDR3: TGTGCCAGCAGCCAAGACCCGGGGGGCTATAATTCACCCCTCCACTTT.

The chain combines TRBV9 with TRBJ1-2, with D tentatively TRBD1 (5 bases). This CDR3 has 14 amino acids. Trimming cost V 7 bases and J 3 bases, with 16 bases left between them. From germline, CDR1 is SGDLS and CDR2 YYNGEE. This CDR3 is CASAPGGMDYGYTF. CDR3 nucleotide sequence: TGTGCCAGCGCTCCGGGGGGGATGGACTATGGCTACACCTTC. Full variable domain (rest looked up from reference TRBV9 and TRBJ1-2): DSGVTQTPKHLITATGQRVTLRCSPRSGDLSVYWYQQSLDQGLQFLIQYYNGEERAKGNILERFSAQQFPDLHSELNLSSLELGDSALYFCASAPGGMDYGYTFGSGTRLTVV.

This chain joins TRBV18 and TRBJ1-5; TRBD1 matches at 7 bases. The germline V gene has CDR1 KGHSH and CDR2 LQKENI. Unmatched junction bases numbered 9, after V lost 4 bases and J lost 0 bases. The CDR3 covers 17 residues. The DNA for the CDR3 is TGTGCCAGCTCACGGGACAGACGACCGAATAGCAATCAGCCCCAGCATTTT. Translation gives CASSRDRRPNSNQPQHF. Using reference TRBV18 and TRBJ1-5 for the parts outside the CDR3, the full variable domain is NAGVMQNPRHLVRRRGQEARLRCSPMKGHSHVYWYRQLPEEGLKFMVYLQKENIIDESGMPKERFSAEFPKEGPSILRIQQVVRGDSAAYFCASSRDRRPNSNQPQHFGDGTRLSIL.

The chain employs TRBV30 and TRBJ2-7; 7 bases map to TRBD1. The CDR3 consists of 15 residues. Germline-derived CDR1 and CDR2 are GTSNPN and SVGIG (reference sequence). The J segment lost 7 bases and the V segment lost 5 bases, leaving 17 bases of the junction unmatched. DNA of the CDR3: TGTGCCTGGGATACAGGGGCCGCTAACCCTACGGAGCAGTACTTC. Translation: CAWDTGAANPTEQYF.

Only one count was recorded for this clone. The rearrangement links TRBV2 to TRBJ2-1, with 10 bases fitting TRBD1. This CDR3 has 11 amino acids. Germline V lookup: CDR1 SNHLY, CDR2 FYNNEI. V gave up 4 bases and J gave up 15 bases; unmatched junction bases: 3. The CDR3 DNA reads as TGTGCCAGCAGTGTAGGGGACAGGGGGTTCTTC. Translated, it gives CASSVGDRGFF.

The V call is TRBV4-1, the J call TRBJ1-4; a weak D match, TRBD1 (6 bases). The CDR3 loop spans 17 amino acids. The germline V gene has CDR1 MGHRA and CDR2 YSYEKL. The ends were cut back, 0 bases at V and 4 bases at J, with 15 bases in the middle. The CDR3 sequence is CASSQDTRGVGNEKLFF. The CDR3, as DNA: TGCGCCAGCAGCCAAGATACCAGGGGAGTGGGTAATGAAAAACTGTTTTTT.

CDR3 sequence reads: CASSYVGQGGTDTQYF. CDR3 bases: TGTGCCAGCAGTTATGTGGGACAAGGGGGCACAGATACGCAGTATTTT. This sequence joins TRBV6-5 and TRBJ2-3, with a possible D match to TRBD1 (6 bases). This CDR3 comprises 16 residues. The ends were cut back, 3 bases at V and 1 base at J, with 14 bases in the middle. Per germline, CDR1 MNHEY and CDR2 SVGAGI.

The chain has TRBV10-3 and TRBJ2-1, with 13 bases lining up with TRBD2. This CDR3 spans 17 amino acids. Germline values: CDR1 ENHRY, CDR2 SYGVKD. Trimming cost V 8 bases and J 9 bases; bases outside gene matches: 16. DNA for the CDR3: TGTGCCATCGGGGACATCGGCGGGACTAGCGGGATATTTGAGCAGTTCTTC. It yields the protein CAIGDIGGTSGIFEQFF.

This clone has a single count. V and J are TRBV28 and TRBJ1-2, with TRBD1 identical over 8 bases. V shed 5 bases and J 8 bases; nucleotides not matched to a gene: 7. Germline V gene data show CDR1 as MDHEN and CDR2 as SYDVKM. The CDR3 runs 13 residues. CDR3 in DNA: TGTGCCAGCAGTACCCAGGGGGCGCCCGGCTACACCTTC. Translation gives CASSTQGAPGYTF.

The CDR3: CASSDRAVETQYF. The DNA of the CDR3 is TGTGCCAGCAGTGACAGGGCGGTGGAGACCCAGTACTTC. This chain joins TRBV12-3 or TRBV12-4 and TRBJ2-5, with 7 bases lining up with TRBD1. This CDR3 contains 13 residues. J was trimmed by 5 bases and V by 5 bases; bases with no gene match: 5.

V usage is TRBV2 and J usage is TRBJ1-6; D call uncertain. V was shortened by 3 bases and J by 0 bases, with 12 bases between the two germline ends. CDR3 length: 17 amino acids. Per the germline V gene, CDR1 is SNHLY and CDR2 is FYNNEI. CDR3 amino acids: CASSETRAASYNSPLHF. For the CDR3, the DNA is TGTGCCAGCAGTGAGACGAGGGCCGCCTCCTATAATTCACCCCTCCACTTT.

The rearrangement joins TRBV19 to TRBJ2-3; perhaps TRBD2 as D (6 bases). Trimming pared 3 bases from V and 1 base from J, leaving 17 bases between. The CDR3 runs to 17 residues. Germline V gives CDR1 LNHDA, CDR2 SQIVND (reference sequence). CDR3 loop: CASSMNFWRDGTDTQYF. CDR3 bases: TGTGCCAGTAGTATGAACTTCTGGCGGGACGGCACAGATACGCAGTATTTT.

The V and J genes are TRBV10-2 and TRBJ2-6; 10 bases are shared with TRBD1. Germline values: CDR1 WSHSY, CDR2 SAAADI. The CDR3 spans 18 residues. V shed 3 bases and J 0 bases; nucleotides not matched to a gene: 5. The CDR3 DNA reads as TGCGCCAGCAGTGACGGGGACAGGGGATACTCTGGGGCCAACGTCCTGACTTTC. It translates to CASSDGDRGYSGANVLTF.

The rearrangement joins TRBV5-1 to TRBJ1-1; a possible D gene is TRBD1 (6 bases). V shed 2 bases and J shed 1 base, with 12 bases lying between them. This CDR3 has 15 amino acids. Germline V gene sequence: CDR1 SGHRS, CDR2 YFSETQ. CDR3 loop: CASSLVPDRNTEAFF. CDR3 nucleotides: TGCGCCAGCAGCTTAGTTCCGGACAGGAACACTGAAGCTTTCTTT.